A selection of T cell receptor beta chains follows, all from one sample in a study of blood T cell repertoires in COVID-19. Repertoires were generated with immunoSEQ multiplex PCR, while TCRdb's copy carries only in-frame clones and drops some. The repertoire holds some 670,000 clones, approximately 90% seen once, with approximately 0.3% in the top ten. Sequencing was carried out using peripheral blood. The origin of the receptors is a young woman with acute or convalescent COVID-19. Each CDR3 is given with its conserved first and last residue. Each record gives: V gene, J gene, D gene, clone size, CDR3 DNA, CDR3 protein. The D gene is left open where the match is weak. Clone size is not always given. Where it is, it says once, few, many or a class for expanded clones.

TRBV6-2/TRBV6-3,TRBJ2-2,TRBD2,-,TGTGCCAGCAGTTTGGGGGGGACCGGGGAGCTGTTTTTT,CASSLGGTGELFF
TRBV7-8,TRBJ2-7,-,once,TGTGCCAGCAGCGCGGGCTTCGAGCAGTACTTC,CASSAGFEQYF
TRBV19,TRBJ2-7,TRBD1,-,TGTGCCAGTACCACCGGGACAGGGGTCTTCGAGCAGTACTTC,CASTTGTGVFEQYF
TRBV7-9,TRBJ1-2,-,once,TGTGCCAGCAGCTTAGGAGGAGGGCAGCCCGATGGCTACACCTTC,CASSLGGGQPDGYTF
TRBV7-2,TRBJ1-5,TRBD1,-,TGTGCCAGCAGCTTAGGGGACAGGGGGCCGAAGCATTTT,CASSLGDRGPKHF
TRBV2,TRBJ2-7,-,-,TGTGCCAGCAGTCGAGAGACCTACGAGCAGTACTTC,CASSRETYEQYF
TRBV19,TRBJ2-1,TRBD2,-,TGTGCCAGTACGATAGCGGGGGGGAGGGAGCAGTTCTTC,CASTIAGGREQFF
TRBV6-5,TRBJ2-7,TRBD2,-,TGTGCCAGCAGTTACTCTCGCGGGGGGGCCATCGAGCAGTACTTC,CASSYSRGGAIEQYF
TRBV19,TRBJ1-1,-,few,TGTGCCAGTAGTATCGGTTACACTGAAGCTTTCTTT,CASSIGYTEAFF
TRBV7-9,TRBJ2-5,-,once,TGTGCCAGCAGCCCGGGGGCAGGGGGAAAAGAGACCCAGTACTTC,CASSPGAGGKETQYF
TRBV5-6,TRBJ1-2,TRBD1,few,TGTGCCAGCAGCTTGGGGACAGGGGACAGCTATGGCTACACCTTC,CASSLGTGDSYGYTF
TRBV27,TRBJ2-7,TRBD2,-,TGTGCCAGCAGTTTATCGGGACTAGGGGGAGACTACGAGCAGTACTTC,CASSLSGLGGDYEQYF
TRBV25-1,TRBJ1-2,-,-,TGTGCCAGCAGTGAATCGGGAGGTTTGGGTAACTATGGCTACACCTTC,CASSESGGLGNYGYTF
TRBV4-1,TRBJ2-7,TRBD2,-,TGCGCCAGCAGCCAAGAGGGTAGCGGGGACATCTACGAGCAGTACTTC,CASSQEGSGDIYEQYF
TRBV7-2,TRBJ2-5,-,once,TGTGCCAGCAGCTTTGGCCCAGAGACCCAGTACTTC,CASSFGPETQYF
TRBV4-1,TRBJ1-2,TRBD1,-,TGCGCCAGCAGCCAAACAGGGGTTTCATTCTATGGCTACACCTTC,CASSQTGVSFYGYTF